A selection of T cell receptor beta chains follows, all from one sample in a study of identical twins. TCRdb recomputed calls from the 5' RACE reads with MiXCR, one row per CDR3 protein. Among under 350,000 distinct CDR3 sequences, 8% to 9.5% were seen once, and the ten largest hold 6% to 8.5%. In addition, the sample was reused for a study of yellow fever vaccine responses in identical twins.

The source material was CD8+ T cells sorted from blood. These receptors were obtained from a woman under 30 in good health. Both conserved end residues are part of each CDR3. The D gene is left open where the match is weak. Clone size is given for some rows only: seen once, a few or many times, or a class if the clone is expanded.

J | V | D | size | DNA | CDR3
TRBJ2-1 | TRBV6-4 | TRBD2 | - | TGTGCCAGCAGTGTATCCGGGACTAGCGGTTACAATGAGCAGTTCTTC | CASSVSGTSGYNEQFF
TRBJ2-7 | TRBV11-2 | - | - | TGTGCCAGCAGCTTTGTAGCGGACGAGCAGTACTTC | CASSFVADEQYF
TRBJ1-1 | TRBV20-1 | TRBD1 | - | TGCAGTGCTAAGACAGGGGGAAGTACGACTGAAGCTTTCTTT | CSAKTGGSTTEAFF
TRBJ1-5 | TRBV28 | - | - | TGTGCGGGGGGCTCTCAGCCCCAGCATTTT | CAGGSQPQHF
TRBJ2-3 | TRBV6-1 | TRBD2 | few | TGTGCCAGCAGCCTGCGGGGGGGCAATATGAAAGATACGCAGTATTTT | CASSLRGGNMKDTQYF
TRBJ2-7 | TRBV7-9 | - | many | TGTGCCACTCAGGGCTCGATCGACGAGCAGTACTTC | CATQGSIDEQYF
TRBJ2-5 | TRBV10-3 | TRBD2 | many | TGTGCCATCGGCAAGCGGGGGGGCCAAGAGACCCAGTACTTC | CAIGKRGGQETQYF
TRBJ1-1 | TRBV15 | - | many | TGTGCCACCAGCAGGTCGGGTGCCGACACTGAAGCTTTCTTT | CATSRSGADTEAFF
TRBJ2-1 | TRBV29-1 | - | - | TGCAGCCCAAGACTGCTGGGGGGTGAGCAGTTCTTC | CSPRLLGGEQFF
TRBJ2-5 | TRBV28 | TRBD1 | many | TGTGCCAGCAGTTTACTAACCAAGGGGGCCGACCAAGAGACCCAGTACTTC | CASSLLTKGADQETQYF
TRBJ2-3 | TRBV20-1 | TRBD2 | - | TGCAGTGCTAGAGATTTTAATCGGGGGGCAGATACGCAGTATTTT | CSARDFNRGADTQYF
TRBJ1-1 | TRBV25-1 | - | - | TGTGCCAGCAGTGAATATACCCCTGACTGGTCGGGAGCTTTCTTT | CASSEYTPDWSGAFF
TRBJ2-7 | TRBV12-3/TRBV12-4 | TRBD2 | many | TGTGCCAGCAGAGGACTAGCGGGGGCCGGCTACGAGCAGTACTTC | CASRGLAGAGYEQYF
TRBJ2-1 | TRBV27 | TRBD2 | many | TGTGCCAGCAGTTTAACGGGACTAGCAAATGAGCAGTTCTTC | CASSLTGLANEQFF
TRBJ2-3 | TRBV29-1 | - | - | TGCAGCGTTGAAGAAACCAATGACGCTAGCACAGATACGCAGTATTTT | CSVEETNDASTDTQYF
TRBJ2-3 | TRBV27 | - | - | TGTGCCAGCAGTGTCTCGTGGGCAGATACGCAGTATTTT | CASSVSWADTQYF
TRBJ2-1 | TRBV7-9 | TRBD2 | many | TGTGCCAGCTTCAGCGGTGGGACTAGATACAATGAGCAGTTCTTC | CASFSGGTRYNEQFF
TRBJ1-1 | TRBV15 | - | - | TGTGCCACCAGCGGTTCAACGGGGCTCACTGAAGCTTTCTTT | CATSGSTGLTEAFF
TRBJ2-5 | TRBV20-1 | TRBD2 | few | TGCAGTGCCCTAGCGGGTGCCCAAGAGACCCAGTACTTC | CSALAGAQETQYF
TRBJ2-5 | TRBV20-1 | TRBD1 | many | TGCAGTGCTAGAGATTTAACAGGGGGCCATGAGACCCAGTACTTC | CSARDLTGGHETQYF
TRBJ2-7 | TRBV15 | TRBD2 | - | TGTGCCACCAGCGCCGGGACTAGTCGCTCCTACGAGCAGTACTTC | CATSAGTSRSYEQYF
TRBJ1-4 | TRBV29-1 | - | - | TGCAGCGTTGTGACGGTTCTTAATGAAAAACTGTTTTTT | CSVVTVLNEKLFF
TRBJ1-1 | TRBV7-3 | - | - | TGTGCCAGCAGCTTACTCGGGGGCGAGAGTGAAGCTTTCTTT | CASSLLGGESEAFF
TRBJ2-1 | TRBV4-3 | TRBD2 | few | TGCGCCAGCCGCTCCGGACTAGCCACTTCCTACAATGAGCAGTTCTTC | CASRSGLATSYNEQFF
TRBJ2-7 | TRBV13 | TRBD2 | many | TGTGCCAGCAGCACGGGGACTAGCGGGGTGAGCTCCTACGAGCAGTACTTC | CASSTGTSGVSSYEQYF